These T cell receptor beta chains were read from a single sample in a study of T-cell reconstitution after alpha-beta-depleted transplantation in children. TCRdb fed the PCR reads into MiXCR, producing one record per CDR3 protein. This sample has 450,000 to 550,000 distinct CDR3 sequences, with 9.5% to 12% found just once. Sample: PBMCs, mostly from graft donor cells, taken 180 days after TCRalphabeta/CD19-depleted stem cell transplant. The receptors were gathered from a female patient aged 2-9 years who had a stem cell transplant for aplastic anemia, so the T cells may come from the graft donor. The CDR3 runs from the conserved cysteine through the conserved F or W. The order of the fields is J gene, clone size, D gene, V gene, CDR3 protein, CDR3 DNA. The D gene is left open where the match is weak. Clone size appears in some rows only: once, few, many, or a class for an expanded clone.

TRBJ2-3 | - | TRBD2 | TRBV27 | CASSSSGRQGDTQYF | TGTGCCAGCAGCTCAAGCGGGAGGCAAGGAGATACGCAGTATTTT
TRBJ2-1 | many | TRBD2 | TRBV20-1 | CSGGAHSYNEQFF | TGCAGCGGGGGGGCTCACTCCTACAATGAGCAGTTCTTC
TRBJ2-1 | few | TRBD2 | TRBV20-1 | CSAPRLAGANNEQFF | TGCAGTGCCCCCCGACTAGCGGGGGCCAACAATGAGCAGTTCTTC
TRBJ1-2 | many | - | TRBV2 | CASSEARQAYYGYTF | TGTGCCAGCAGTGAAGCGCGGCAGGCCTACTATGGCTACACCTTC
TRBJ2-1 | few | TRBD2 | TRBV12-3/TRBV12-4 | CASSLSGGQGNEQFF | TGTGCCAGCAGTTTATCGGGGGGGCAGGGCAATGAGCAGTTCTTC
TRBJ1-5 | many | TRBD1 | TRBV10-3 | CAISESLTGGLSQPQHF | TGTGCCATCAGTGAGTCCCTTACAGGGGGATTAAGTCAGCCCCAGCATTTT
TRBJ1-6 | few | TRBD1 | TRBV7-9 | CASRQTTGNDNSPLHF | TGTGCCAGCAGGCAGACGACAGGGAACGATAATTCACCCCTCCACTTT
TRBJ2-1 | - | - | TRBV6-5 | CASSYRSEQFF | TGTGCCAGCAGTTACCGAAGTGAGCAGTTCTTC
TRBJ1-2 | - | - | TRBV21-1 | CASSKGGSILNYGYTF | TGTGCCAGCAGCAAAGGGGGCTCTATCCTCAACTATGGCTACACCTTC
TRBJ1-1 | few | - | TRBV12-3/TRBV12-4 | CASSDRWTEAFF | TGTGCCAGCAGTGACAGATGGACTGAAGCTTTCTTT
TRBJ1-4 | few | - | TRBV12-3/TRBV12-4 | CASSYHEKLFF | TGTGCCAGCAGTTATCATGAAAAACTGTTTTTT
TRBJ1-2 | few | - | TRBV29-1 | CSVVRVQRLRDYGYTF | TGCAGCGTTGTCCGCGTTCAGAGGCTGAGAGACTATGGCTACACCTTC
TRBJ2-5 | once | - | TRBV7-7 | CASSPNIRQGRQETQYF | TGTGCCAGCAGCCCAAACATTAGGCAGGGTCGCCAAGAGACCCAGTACTTC
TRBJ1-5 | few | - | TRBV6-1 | CARVGNQPQHF | TGTGCCCGTGTGGGCAATCAGCCCCAGCATTTT
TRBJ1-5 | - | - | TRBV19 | CASSMRDGNQPQHF | TGTGCCAGTAGTATGCGAGACGGCAATCAGCCCCAGCATTTT
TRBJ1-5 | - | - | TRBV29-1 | CSVSDSNQPQHF | TGCAGCGTTAGTGACAGCAATCAGCCCCAGCATTTT
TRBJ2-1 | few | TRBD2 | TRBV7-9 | CASSLGLAESTSEQFF | TGTGCCAGCAGCTTAGGACTAGCTGAATCCACGAGTGAGCAGTTCTTC
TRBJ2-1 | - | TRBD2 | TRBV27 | CASNGLAGRGDEFF | TGTGCCAGCAACGGACTAGCGGGACGGGGCGATGAGTTCTTC
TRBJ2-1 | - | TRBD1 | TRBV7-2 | CASSRTGDSYNEQFF | TGTGCCAGCAGCCGAACAGGGGACTCCTACAATGAGCAGTTCTTC
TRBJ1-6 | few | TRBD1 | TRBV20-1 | CSATGQRSYNSPLHF | TGCAGTGCTACGGGACAGCGCTCCTATAATTCACCCCTCCACTTT
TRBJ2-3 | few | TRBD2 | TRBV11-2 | CASSPLQLAGGPTDTQYF | TGTGCCAGCAGCCCCCTCCAACTAGCGGGAGGGCCCACAGATACGCAGTATTTT
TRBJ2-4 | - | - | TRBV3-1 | CASSQAPHQKNIQYF | TGTGCCAGCAGCCAAGCCCCCCACCAGAAAAACATTCAGTACTTC
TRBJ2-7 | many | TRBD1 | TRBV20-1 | CSARVGQDYEQYF | TGCAGTGCTAGAGTGGGACAGGACTACGAGCAGTACTTC
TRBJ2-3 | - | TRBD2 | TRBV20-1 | CSAEPRLAWGPDTQYF | TGCAGTGCTGAGCCCCGACTAGCCTGGGGCCCAGATACGCAGTATTTT
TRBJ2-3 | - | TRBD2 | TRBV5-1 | CASSGGTTLTDTQYF | TGCGCCAGCAGCGGCGGGACTACCCTCACAGATACGCAGTATTTT
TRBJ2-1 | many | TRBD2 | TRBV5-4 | CASSLRLAESTGFYNEQFF | TGTGCCAGCAGCTTGAGACTAGCGGAGAGCACCGGCTTTTACAATGAGCAGTTCTTC
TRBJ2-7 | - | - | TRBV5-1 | CASSMQGSVIFYEQYF | TGCGCCAGCAGTATGCAGGGGTCCGTTATCTTCTACGAGCAGTACTTC
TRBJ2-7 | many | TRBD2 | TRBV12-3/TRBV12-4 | CASSPRGGYEQYF | TGTGCCAGCAGCCCCCGGGGGGGCTACGAGCAGTACTTC
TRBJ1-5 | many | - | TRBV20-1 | CSATGTRNNQPQHF | TGCAGTGCTACCGGGACGCGGAACAATCAGCCCCAGCATTTT
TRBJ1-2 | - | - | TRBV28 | CASSVNGGYTF | TGTGCCAGCAGTGTAAACGGTGGCTACACCTTC
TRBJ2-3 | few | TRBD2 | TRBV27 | CASSRTSGRDTQYF | TGTGCCAGCTCCCGGACTAGCGGGAGAGATACGCAGTATTTT
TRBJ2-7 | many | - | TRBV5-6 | CASSSLRIGAALTYEQYF | TGTGCCAGCAGCTCTCTACGAATCGGGGCAGCACTCACCTACGAGCAGTACTTC
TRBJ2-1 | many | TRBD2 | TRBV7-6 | CASSPRLAGAYNEQFF | TGTGCCAGCAGCCCCCGACTAGCGGGAGCCTACAATGAGCAGTTCTTC
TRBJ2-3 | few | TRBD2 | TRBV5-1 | CASSPTSLSTDTQYF | TGCGCCAGCAGCCCGACTAGCTTAAGCACAGATACGCAGTATTTT
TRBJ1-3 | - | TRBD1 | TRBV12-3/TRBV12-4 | CASTNIGQEQTGNTIYF | TGTGCCAGCACGAATATTGGACAGGAACAGACTGGAAACACCATATATTTT
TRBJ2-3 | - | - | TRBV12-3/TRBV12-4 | CASSFSRGSTDTQYF | TGTGCCAGCAGTTTTTCCCGGGGTAGCACAGATACGCAGTATTTT
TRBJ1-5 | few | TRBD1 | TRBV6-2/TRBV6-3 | CASSQTGVNQPQHF | TGTGCCAGCAGTCAAACAGGGGTGAATCAGCCCCAGCATTTT
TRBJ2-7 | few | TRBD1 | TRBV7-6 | CASSLSGQGAYEQYF | TGTGCCAGCAGCTTATCAGGACAGGGGGCCTACGAGCAGTACTTC
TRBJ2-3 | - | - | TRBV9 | CASSVSTTDTQYF | TGTGCCAGCAGCGTAAGTACCACAGATACGCAGTATTTT
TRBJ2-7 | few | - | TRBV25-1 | CASSEVVRGYEQYF | TGTGCCAGCAGTGAAGTGGTCAGGGGCTACGAGCAGTACTTC
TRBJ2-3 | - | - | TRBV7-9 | CASSLVDGMDSTDTQYF | TGTGCCAGCAGCTTAGTGGACGGCATGGACAGCACAGATACGCAGTATTTT
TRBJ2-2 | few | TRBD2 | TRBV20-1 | CSARAGENTGELFF | TGCAGTGCGAGAGCGGGGGAAAACACCGGGGAGCTGTTTTTT
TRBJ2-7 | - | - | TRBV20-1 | CSAYSYDEQYF | TGCAGTGCTTATAGCTACGACGAGCAGTACTTC
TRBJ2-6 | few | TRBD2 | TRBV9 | CASSALAGGAARANVLTF | TGTGCCAGCAGCGCGTTAGCGGGGGGCGCGGCTAGGGCCAACGTCCTGACTTTC
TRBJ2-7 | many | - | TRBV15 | CATSRQGPYEQYF | TGTGCCACCAGCAGACAGGGCCCCTACGAGCAGTACTTC
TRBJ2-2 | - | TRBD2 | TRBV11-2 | CASSLRGGGREGTGELFF | TGTGCCAGCAGCTTAAGGGGCGGCGGGAGAGAAGGGACCGGGGAGCTGTTTTTT
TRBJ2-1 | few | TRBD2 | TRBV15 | CATSRDWGGTSTRNEQFF | TGTGCCACCAGCAGAGACTGGGGAGGGACTAGCACCCGCAATGAGCAGTTCTTC
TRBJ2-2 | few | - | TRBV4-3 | CASSHLGAGDTGELFF | TGCGCCAGCAGCCATCTTGGGGCAGGCGACACCGGGGAGCTGTTTTTT
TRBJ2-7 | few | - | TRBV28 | CASSLPPPNEQYF | TGTGCCAGCAGTTTGCCTCCCCCTAACGAGCAGTACTTC
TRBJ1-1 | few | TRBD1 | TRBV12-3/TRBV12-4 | CASSLDQGDTEAFF | TGTGCCAGCAGTTTAGACCAGGGGGACACTGAAGCTTTCTTT
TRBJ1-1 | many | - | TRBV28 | CASSPNGLNTEAFF | TGTGCCAGCAGTCCTAACGGTTTGAACACTGAAGCTTTCTTT
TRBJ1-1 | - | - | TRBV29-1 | CSVDRDRRTEAFF | TGCAGCGTTGATCGGGACCGGAGAACTGAAGCTTTCTTT
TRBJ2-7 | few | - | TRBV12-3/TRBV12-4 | CASSPAWQTYEQYF | TGTGCCAGCAGCCCGGCTTGGCAAACTTACGAGCAGTACTTC
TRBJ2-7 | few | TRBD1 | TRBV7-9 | CASSPRSDRAPYEQYF | TGTGCCAGCAGCCCTCGATCGGACAGGGCACCTTACGAGCAGTACTTC
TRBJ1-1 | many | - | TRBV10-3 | CAISAEANTEAFF | TGTGCCATCAGTGCGGAGGCGAACACTGAAGCTTTCTTT
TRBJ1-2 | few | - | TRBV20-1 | CSAQPGGYGYTF | TGCAGTGCACAACCCGGGGGCTATGGCTACACCTTC